Following are 24 T cell receptor beta chains from one sample sequenced in a study of T cell changes during pregnancy in multiple sclerosis. The table came from immunoSEQ multiplex PCR; TCRdb's copy has only in-frame clones and leaves some out. The data hold over 65,000 clones, with 90% to 95% observed a single time. The source was peripheral blood, collected in the first trimester of pregnancy. The origin of the receptors is a female donor with multiple sclerosis, enrolled in a pregnancy study.

V is TRBV19 and J is TRBJ1-6; 11 nucleotides align to TRBD1. Per germline, CDR1 LNHDA and CDR2 SQIVND (reference sequence). CDR3 length: 13 amino acids. V gave up 7 bases and J gave up 10 bases; unmatched junction bases: 3. The CDR3 DNA is TGTGCCAGTAAGGACAGGGGGCGATCACCCCTCCACTTT. Protein sequence: CASKDRGRSPLHF.

This chain joins TRBV28 and TRBJ1-3; a weak D match, TRBD1 (6 bases). V lost 3 bases and J lost 3, with 15 bases in between. Germline V CDR1 and CDR2: MDHEN, SYDVKM. CDR3 length: 16 amino acids. This CDR3 reads CASSFRQGLRGNTIYF. As DNA, the CDR3 is TGTGCCAGCAGTTTCAGGCAGGGGCTTCGTGGAAACACCATATATTTT.

The chain carries TRBV11-1 and TRBJ1-2; D is perhaps TRBD1 (6 bases). The CDR3 sequence is 14 residues long. The V gene's germline CDR1 is SGHAT and CDR2 FQDESV (reference sequence). V lost 1 base and J lost 8, with 14 bases in between. The DNA of the CDR3 is TGTGCCAGCAGCTTAGACAGGGTAGGCGGCGGCTACACCTTC. Translating gives CASSLDRVGGGYTF. The whole variable domain, filled in from reference TRBV11-1 and TRBJ1-2, reads EAEVAQSPRYKITEKSQAVAFWCDPISGHATLYWYRQILGQGPELLVQFQDESVVDDSQLPKDRFSAERLKGVDSTLKIQPAELGDSAMYLCASSLDRVGGGYTFGSGTRLTVV.

J is TRBJ2-7 and V is TRBV13, with a tentative D call TRBD1 (5 bases). Per germline, CDR1 PRHDT and CDR2 FYEKMQ (reference sequence). The CDR3 length is 16 residues. Trimming removed 0 bases at V and 0 bases at J, with 12 bases between. The CDR3 bases are TGTGCCAGCAGCTTAGGGTCCAGGGCGGACTCCTACGAGCAGTACTTC. Protein sequence: CASSLGSRADSYEQYF.

This clone showed up just once. V is TRBV13 and J is TRBJ2-3; 11 bases fit TRBD2. V lost 2 bases, J lost 5 bases, and 6 bases stayed unmatched. The CDR3 extends over 16 amino acids. The germline V gene encodes CDR1 PRHDT and CDR2 FYEKMQ (reference sequence). This CDR3 reads CASSLRVAGGLDTQYF. DNA of the CDR3: TGTGCCAGCAGCTTAAGGGTAGCGGGGGGGCTAGATACGCAGTATTTT.

V gene TRBV5-1 combines with J gene TRBJ1-4, with D unresolved. V lost 5 bases and J 8 bases, leaving 22 bases between the germline ends. Germline CDR1 and CDR2: SGHRS and YFSETQ. The CDR3 is 16 residues long. The DNA of the CDR3 is TGCGCCAGCAGTTATACTTCCCGCGCCGACGGGGAAAAACTGTTTTTT. This sequence encodes CASSYTSRADGEKLFF.

The chain carries TRBV7-9 and TRBJ2-7; D is ambiguous. Trimming removed 5 bases at V and 6 bases at J, with 8 bases between. The V gene's germline CDR1 is SEHNR and CDR2 FQNEAQ (reference sequence). This CDR3 spans 11 amino acids. CDR3 sequence reads: CASSRQAEQYF. CDR3 bases: TGTGCCAGCAGCAGGCAGGCCGAGCAGTACTTC. Complete variable domain (other parts from reference TRBV7-9 and TRBJ2-7): DTGVSQNPRHKITKRGQNVTFRCDPISEHNRLYWYRQTLGQGPEFLTYFQNEAQLEKSRLLSDRFSAERPKGSFSTLEIQRTEQGDSAMYLCASSRQAEQYFGPGTRLTVT.

This clone appeared once. The chain carries TRBV11-3 and TRBJ2-5; 10 bases are a match to TRBD1. This CDR3 is 15 amino acids long. Germline CDR1 reads SGHNT; CDR2 reads YENEEA. The V segment lost 4 bases and the J segment 0 bases; nucleotides outside the gene matches: 2. Written as DNA, the CDR3 is TGTGCCAGCAGCTCAGGACAGGGGGACCAAGAGACCCAGTACTTC. It encodes CASSSGQGDQETQYF.

This clone was observed a single time. The chain joins TRBV18 to TRBJ2-5, with D perhaps TRBD2 (5 bases). Per the germline V gene, CDR1 is KGHSH and CDR2 is LQKENI. The CDR3 is made up of 14 amino acids. Trimming cost V 3 bases and J 4 bases, with 12 bases left between them. The CDR3 nucleotides read TGTGCCAGCTCACCCGGGATAGGGAGAGAGACCCAGTACTTC. It encodes CASSPGIGRETQYF. Full variable domain (rest looked up from reference TRBV18 and TRBJ2-5): NAGVMQNPRHLVRRRGQEARLRCSPMKGHSHVYWYRQLPEEGLKFMVYLQKENIIDESGMPKERFSAEFPKEGPSILRIQQVVRGDSAAYFCASSPGIGRETQYFGPGTRLLVL.

This sequence joins TRBV7-9 and TRBJ1-1; D call uncertain. Germline V gives CDR1 SEHNR, CDR2 FQNEAQ (reference sequence). With 2 bases removed from V and 4 bases from J, the gap between germline ends came to 5 bases. This CDR3 region has 12 residues. This CDR3 is CASSLKPTEAFF. In DNA form, the CDR3 reads TGTGCCAGCAGCTTAAAGCCCACTGAAGCTTTCTTT.

This clone occurred a few times. This chain links TRBV9 with TRBJ1-1, with D perhaps TRBD1 (6 bases). The CDR3 totals 15 residues. Germline V gene data show CDR1 as SGDLS and CDR2 as YYNGEE. The germline V and J ends were trimmed by 0 bases and 3 bases, with 12 bases remaining between them. CDR3 amino acids: CASSVGVGADTEAFF. The CDR3 DNA reads TGTGCCAGCAGCGTAGGAGTGGGGGCCGACACTGAAGCTTTCTTT.

The J gene is TRBJ2-3, the V gene TRBV10-3, with 15 bases identical to TRBD2. This CDR3 spans 22 amino acids. Germline CDR1 reads ENHRY; CDR2 reads SYGVKD. The junction had 23 bases not matched to a gene; V was cut back by 6 bases and J by 4 bases. The CDR3 region has the DNA TGTGCCATCAGCAAAGGGTTCGATTTGTTGGGACTAGCGGGGGGCGGCGCAGATACGCAGTATTTT. Protein product: CAISKGFDLLGLAGGGADTQYF.

This chain connects TRBV6-4 to TRBJ2-1; 7 nucleotides align to TRBD2. The V gene's germline CDR1 is MRHNA and CDR2 SNTAGT. V trimming: 3 bases; J trimming: 0 bases; junction bases outside the gene matches: 2. This CDR3 spans 15 amino acids. This chain's CDR3 is CASSDGGSSYNEQFF. Here the CDR3 DNA reads TGTGCCAGCAGTGATGGCGGGAGCTCCTACAATGAGCAGTTCTTC.

V usage is TRBV19 and J usage is TRBJ1-2; D possibly corresponds to TRBD1 (5 bases). Trimming removed 5 bases from V and 8 bases from J, with 24 bases in between. This CDR3 spans 16 amino acids. CDR1 is LNHDA, CDR2 SQIVND, per germline (reference sequence). The CDR3 loop reads CASSPTSSGGLEGYTF. The CDR3 DNA reads TGTGCCAGTAGTCCCACTTCCTCGGGGGGTCTCGAGGGCTACACCTTC.

The V and J genes are TRBV19 and TRBJ1-2, with D unresolved. CDR1 LNHDA and CDR2 SQIVND come from the germline V gene (reference sequence). The CDR3 loop spans 14 amino acids. The V gene lost 0 bases and the J gene lost 3 bases, with 8 bases spanning the gap. The CDR3 DNA sequence: TGTGCCAGTAGTATAGAAGCGGATTACTATGGCTACACCTTC. Translating it yields CASSIEADYYGYTF.

The chain employs TRBV6-5 and TRBJ2-1, with D perhaps TRBD2 (5 bases). Trimming removed 0 bases at V and 8 bases at J, with 17 bases between. Germline assignment: CDR1 MNHEY and CDR2 SVGAGI. This CDR3 contains 16 residues. CDR3 in DNA: TGTGCCAGCAGTTACTCGGCCCCAGGAGGCGGCGATGAGCAGTTCTTC. Translating it yields CASSYSAPGGGDEQFF.

The chain combines TRBV7-9 with TRBJ2-1, with TRBD2 matching over 8 bases. The CDR3 has 19 amino acids. Germline CDR1 and CDR2: SEHNR and FQNEAQ (reference sequence). After removal of 3 bases from V and 5 bases from J, the junction contained 18 bases not matched to a gene. The DNA of the CDR3 is TGTGCCAGCAGCTTCGGTTTCCCAAAAGCGGGAGAAAAGGACAATGAGCAGTTCTTC. This gives the protein CASSFGFPKAGEKDNEQFF.

The J gene is TRBJ2-5, the V gene TRBV28; TRBD1 matches 8 bases. V lost 4 bases, J lost 7 bases, and 5 bases stayed unmatched. This CDR3 is 13 amino acids long. CDR1 is MDHEN and CDR2 is SYDVKM in the germline V gene. The CDR3 reads CASSSGGAGTQYF. CDR3 in DNA: TGTGCCAGCAGTTCAGGGGGCGCAGGGACCCAGTACTTC.

The V and J genes are TRBV9 and TRBJ2-5, with 10 bases aligning to TRBD2. Germline CDR1 is SGDLS and CDR2 is YYNGEE. The CDR3 sequence is 15 residues long. With 2 bases clipped from V and 4 bases from J, the junction kept 5 bases outside the gene matches. The CDR3 reads CASSVNLAGVETQYF. CDR3 sequence (DNA): TGTGCCAGCAGCGTTAACCTAGCGGGAGTAGAGACCCAGTACTTC.

The gene calls are TRBV7-8 and TRBJ2-2, with D unclear. Germline values: CDR1 SGHVS, CDR2 FQNEAQ. V was pared by 6 bases and J by 2 bases, with 7 bases between. The CDR3 has 13 amino acids. The chain's CDR3 is CASREFNTGELFF. The CDR3 region has the DNA TGTGCCAGCAGGGAGTTCAACACCGGGGAGCTGTTTTTT.

The gene calls are TRBV29-1 and TRBJ2-3; D is perhaps TRBD2 (5 bases). CDR3 length: 15 residues. The V gene's germline CDR1 is SQVTM and CDR2 ANQGSEA. Trimming cost V 1 base and J 0 bases, with 11 bases left between them. This chain's CDR3 is CSVEGTSTSTDTQYF. CDR3 sequence (DNA): TGCAGCGTTGAAGGGACTTCAACCAGCACAGATACGCAGTATTTT.

This clone was observed once. The chain is built from TRBV1 and TRBJ2-1; the DNA was not used to check the table's D call, TRBD2. TRBV1 is noted as a pseudogene. CDR3 length: 16 residues. CDR3 coding DNA: TGCACCAGCAGCCAAGCGTCAAGCGGGAGGCCGTGTGAGCAGTTCTTC. Its translation is CTSSQASSGRPCEQFF.

This sequence joins TRBV2 and TRBJ1-3; tentatively, D is TRBD1 (6 bases). V was trimmed by 6 bases and J by 2 bases, leaving 17 bases between them. The germline V gene has CDR1 SNHLY and CDR2 FYNNEI. The CDR3 is 16 amino acids. The CDR3 reads CASRLLRDTAGNTIYF. The CDR3 region has the DNA TGTGCCAGCAGACTCTTACGGGACACGGCTGGAAACACCATATATTTT.

By share of the sample, this clone is medium-sized. The chain uses TRBV4-1 and TRBJ1-4; D unresolved. CDR3 size: 14 residues. Per the germline V gene, CDR1 is MGHRA and CDR2 is YSYEKL. The ends were cut back, 0 bases at V and 11 bases at J, with 13 bases in the middle. The CDR3 nucleotides read TGCGCCAGCAGCCAAGAACCAGGCACAAACAAACTGTTTTTT. As protein: CASSQEPGTNKLFF.